The 6 T cell receptor beta chains presented below share a single source sample, sequenced in a study of regulatory T cells in long-lasting Graves disease (dated by TCRdb to the early 2020s). Library method: multiplex PCR. Sequencing took place on an Illumina HiSeq 4000. CDR3 regions were amplified by Arm-PCR with iRepertoire HTBI primers to construct TCR beta libraries. The public reads were run again by TCRdb, first through fastp at Q25 and then through MiXCR, and only productive beta chains were kept. Each entry is one CDR3 protein sequence, shown with its most common DNA and genes. The table for this sample lists 500,000 to 700,000 distinct CDR3 sequences; around 15% of them were counted only once. The ten largest account for approximately 20% of the sample. The sample's time point label is to be understood as: newly diagnosed GD, antithyroid drugs for less than 3 months. RNA was extracted from PBMCs in TRIzol for both TCR sequencing and RNA sequencing.

The same sample was also used in a study of T cells in Graves' hyperthyroidism and ophthalmopathy.

Sequencing used peripheral blood mononuclear cells (PBMCs), obtained at new diagnosis, from a patient treated with antithyroid drugs. The receptors here all came from a woman aged 30 to 39 with Graves disease. Donor details come from another sample of the same person, matched by shared clones.

This clonotype was found many times. The V call is TRBV12-3 or TRBV12-4, the J call TRBJ1-5, with D uncertain. V lost 6 bases and J 5 bases, leaving 11 bases between the germline ends. This CDR3 comprises 13 residues. In DNA, the CDR3 is TGTGCCAGCAGCGCTGGACGCGATCAGCCCCAGCATTTT. Its protein product is CASSAGRDQPQHF.

This chain joins TRBV30 and TRBJ1-2; D may be TRBD1 (6 bases). Trimming cost V 3 bases and J 6 bases, with 17 bases left between them. Germline-derived CDR1 and CDR2 are GTSNPN and SVGIG (reference sequence). The CDR3 spans 14 residues. CDR3 in amino acids: CAWRGWTDNDGYTF. The CDR3 DNA follows: TGTGCCTGGAGGGGGTGGACAGACAACGATGGCTACACCTTC.

This clonotype has just a few counts. The rearrangement joins TRBV18 to TRBJ2-4, with 9 bases identical to TRBD2. With 0 bases clipped from V and 5 bases from J, the junction kept 5 bases outside the gene matches. CDR1 KGHSH and CDR2 LQKENI come from the germline V gene. The CDR3 totals 16 residues. The DNA for the CDR3 is TGTGCCAGCTCACCACCGGTAGCGGGAGAGGAAAACATTCAGTACTTC. This encodes CASSPPVAGEENIQYF.

This clonotype was counted ten times or more. J is TRBJ2-7 and V is TRBV30; tentatively, D is TRBD1 (5 bases). Trimming took 1 base from V and 2 from J, leaving 9 bases between them. Germline V lookup: CDR1 GTSNPN, CDR2 SVGIG (reference sequence). The CDR3 runs to 13 residues. The CDR3 loop reads CAWSDTGAYEQYF. CDR3 DNA sequence: TGTGCCTGGAGTGATACAGGAGCCTACGAGCAGTACTTC.

This clonotype was observed a single time. The gene calls are TRBV28 and TRBJ1-1; D is possibly TRBD1 (5 bases). Trimming took off 8 bases at V and 10 bases at J, with 17 bases between the two ends. CDR1 and CDR2 from the germline V gene are MDHEN and SYDVKM. The CDR3 runs to 12 residues. DNA of the CDR3: TGTGCCAGCGGTACGGGACCGGAGGTAGCTTTCTTT. This sequence encodes CASGTGPEVAFF. Looking up the rest from reference TRBV28 and TRBJ1-1 gives the full variable domain: DVKVTQSSRYLVKRTGEKVFLECVQDMDHENMFWYRQDPGLGLRLIYFSYDVKMKEKGDIPEGYSVSREKKERFSLILESASTNQTSMYLCASGTGPEVAFFGQGTRLTVV.

In this sample, this clonotype turned up many times. The rearrangement joins TRBV2 to TRBJ2-5; 9 bases are shared with TRBD2. CDR1 SNHLY and CDR2 FYNNEI come from the germline V gene. The CDR3 is 17 residues long. The V segment lost 8 bases and the J segment 4 bases; nucleotides outside the gene matches: 17. CDR3 in DNA: TGTGCCAGCCTGCGGGAGGGCCTCGGCAATATACTAGAGACCCAGTACTTC. Amino acid sequence: CASLREGLGNILETQYF.